This T cell receptor (beta chain) originates from a study of blood T cell repertoires in COVID-19. Under the authors' procedure: Reference gene primer amplification gave estimated nucleated cell counts. Assay used: immunoSEQ multiplex PCR; TCRdb lists only in-frame clones, some missing. The V and J calls and clone size are taken from that table; D and trimming were inferred from the DNA. The repertoire holds 270,000 or so clones, with about 88% as singletons. Which cohort a participant joined came from the clinical history participants gave. The sample was PBMCs or T cells enriched from blood (not recorded which). This TCR was recovered from a woman in her 50s who had been exposed to COVID-19.

The CDR3 DNA sequence: TGTGCCAGCAGCCAAAGACTCTTTAACACTGAAGCTTTCTTT. Translating gives CASSQRLFNTEAFF. The chain carries TRBV3-1 (or the pseudogene TRBV3-2) and TRBJ1-1; D is ambiguous. Trimming shortened V by 2 bases and J by 2 bases, and 9 bases separated the two germline ends. CDR3 length: 14 residues. The germline gives CDR1 LGHDT, CDR2 YNNKEL (reference sequence).